These 2 T cell receptor beta chains were all obtained from the same sample, sequenced in a study of blood T cell repertoires in COVID-19. Assay: immunoSEQ multiplex PCR; the TCRdb copy retains only in-frame clones and omits some. This sample has about 220,000 clones; 84% occur once, and the top ten carry 2% to 2.5%. The sequenced material came from peripheral blood. Source of these receptors: a man in his forties or fifties who had recovered from COVID-19.

This chain connects TRBV9 to TRBJ2-7; D is perhaps TRBD2 (7 bases). Germline loops: CDR1 SGDLS, CDR2 YYNGEE. This CDR3 comprises 13 residues. Trimming cost V 6 bases and J 7 bases, with 17 bases left between them. CDR3: CASTTGGGGEQYF. DNA for the CDR3: TGTGCCAGCACGACCGGGGGCGGGGGAGAGCAGTACTTC.

The chain employs TRBV29-1 and TRBJ1-3, with 8 bases lining up with TRBD1. This CDR3 spans 13 amino acids. With V trimmed by 7 bases and J by 4 bases, 6 bases remained unmatched. The germline CDR1 and CDR2 sequences are SQVTM and ANQGSEA. CDR3 in DNA: TGCAGCGCCTCCCCAGGGGGCGGAAACACCATATATTTT. It encodes CSASPGGGNTIYF.